The 3 T cell receptor beta chains in this list originate from one sample, sequenced in a study of cytomegalovirus exposure and HLA in healthy donors. Assay: immunoSEQ multiplex PCR; the TCRdb copy retains only in-frame clones and omits some. The sample gives roughly 130,000 clones, 88% of which show up once; about 1.4% is in the top ten. The sample consisted of PBMCs. Every receptor here comes from a man aged 30 to 45 in good health and CMV-seronegative.

The V call is TRBV30, the J call TRBJ2-7; 10 bases map to TRBD2. Trimming removed 0 bases from V and 4 bases from J; junction bases left unmatched: 9. The length of the CDR3 is 16 residues. The germline V gene encodes CDR1 GTSNPN and CDR2 SVGIG (reference sequence). Here the CDR3 DNA reads TGTGCCTGGAGTGTAGTGGATGCTAGCGGGAGTTACGAGCAGTACTTC. Its translation is CAWSVVDASGSYEQYF.

This chain links TRBV7-9 with TRBJ2-7; 7 nucleotides match TRBD1. The CDR3 sequence is 14 residues long. Trimming at V came to 5 bases and at J to 3 bases, leaving 7 bases not matched to a gene. Germline CDR1 and CDR2: SEHNR and FQNEAQ (reference sequence). DNA of the CDR3: TGTGCCAGCAGCCAACGGGACAGAAGCTACGAGCAGTACTTC. Translated, it gives CASSQRDRSYEQYF. The full variable domain, in which reference TRBV7-9 and TRBJ2-7 provide the parts outside the CDR3, is DTGVSQNPRHKITKRGQNVTFRCDPISEHNRLYWYRQTLGQGPEFLTYFQNEAQLEKSRLLSDRFSAERPKGSFSTLEIQRTEQGDSAMYLCASSQRDRSYEQYFGPGTRLTVT.

This clone has only one observation. The V gene is TRBV27, the J gene TRBJ1-5; D gene ambiguous. The germline gives CDR1 MNHEY, CDR2 SMNVEV (reference sequence). This CDR3 contains 13 residues. Trimming shortened V by 5 bases and J by 0 bases, and 5 bases separated the two germline ends. The CDR3 coding sequence is TGTGCCAGCAGTCCACTTAGCAATCAGCCCCAGCATTTT. It is translated as CASSPLSNQPQHF.